This T cell receptor (beta chain) is from a study of OX40 agonist ivuxolimab in advanced cancers. The overall study: Patients took ivuxolimab, an agonistic anti-OX40 (CD134) antibody. Partial responses occurred in Three dose-escalation patients, one with hepatocellular carcinoma and two with cutaneous melanoma. Overall study results and limits: The specificity for antigen of the expanded peripheral T cells was not determined.

Data came from immunoSEQ multiplex PCR; TCRdb stores just in-frame clones and leaves some out. The data hold about 82,000 clones, with around nine tenths observed a single time. A note on this clone: As yet, its antigen is unknown.

The V and J ends lost 7 bases and 0 bases respectively, with 7 bases between them. This CDR3 has 14 amino acids. Per germline, CDR1 LNHDA and CDR2 SQIVND (reference sequence). V usage is TRBV19 and J usage is TRBJ2-6; D uncertain. The sequence came from an adult with an advanced solid tumor such as melanoma, head and neck, liver or kidney cancer. The sequenced sample was CD4+ or CD8+ T cells sorted from blood, obtained in a trial of the OX40 agonist ivuxolimab. This CDR3 is CASTESSGANVLTF. The CDR3 DNA follows: TGTGCCAGTACGGAGAGCTCTGGGGCCAACGTCCTGACTTTC.